These T cell receptor beta chains were read from a single sample in a study of T cell responses to AZD1222 COVID-19 vaccine. This table comes from immunoSEQ multiplex PCR, and its TCRdb copy is limited to in-frame clones, with some not included. This table has about 110,000 clones, roughly 80% appearing once. The specimen was peripheral blood, collected on day 0 of AZD1222 vaccination. These receptors came from an adult in good health. The CDR3 runs from the conserved cysteine through the conserved F or W. A D gene is named only where the DNA matches it firmly. Some rows mark clone size as missing; the rest say once, few, many or name a class of expanded clone.

DNA	CDR3	J	D	size	V
TGTGCCACCAGTGATTTACAGAACACCGGGGAGCTGTTTTTT	CATSDLQNTGELFF	TRBJ2-2	NA	NA	TRBV24-1
TGTGCCAGCAGCTTAGTGGCCAGGTACATGAACACTGAAGCTTTCTTT	CASSLVARYMNTEAFF	TRBJ1-1	NA	NA	TRBV7-2
TGCGCCAGCAGCACCGGACTAGCGGGGGGGCTAGGGGATACGCAGTATTTT	CASSTGLAGGLGDTQYF	TRBJ2-3	TRBD2	NA	TRBV5-1
TGTGCCAGCTCACCGGGCAGGGTCCCTGGAAACACCATATATTTT	CASSPGRVPGNTIYF	TRBJ1-3	NA	NA	TRBV18
TGTGCCAGCAGTACAACTGGGGGGCGCGGCGAGCAGTACTTC	CASSTTGGRGEQYF	TRBJ2-7	NA	few	TRBV2
TGCAGCGTTGAAGATCAGAGGGATGGAAATGGCTACACCTTC	CSVEDQRDGNGYTF	TRBJ1-2	NA	NA	TRBV29-1
TGTGCCAGCCTATTTACAGGGGGCGGCTATGGCTACACCTTC	CASLFTGGGYGYTF	TRBJ1-2	TRBD1	NA	TRBV6-5
TGTGCCAGCAGCTTACTTCGCGGGAGTGATGAGCAGTTCTTC	CASSLLRGSDEQFF	TRBJ2-1	TRBD2	once	TRBV11-2
TGTGCCAGCAGGCGAACTCGGGACACTAGTCAAGAGACCCAGTACTTC	CASRRTRDTSQETQYF	TRBJ2-5	NA	NA	TRBV7-9
TGTGCCAGCAATAACAGGGTAGCGGGGCCGTACGAGCAGTACTTC	CASNNRVAGPYEQYF	TRBJ2-7	TRBD2	NA	TRBV28
TGTGCCAGCAGTCCGCTACAGGGAAATCAGCCCCAGCATTTT	CASSPLQGNQPQHF	TRBJ1-5	NA	NA	TRBV2
TGTGCCAGCAGCCTATTCTCGGGCGGCTATAATGAAAAACTGTTTTTT	CASSLFSGGYNEKLFF	TRBJ1-4	NA	few	TRBV28
TGTGCCAGCAGTTTACAGGGGCGCACCTCAAGGAGCTCCTACGAGCAGTACTTC	CASSLQGRTSRSSYEQYF	TRBJ2-7	TRBD1	NA	TRBV6-2/TRBV6-3
TGTGCCATCAGTTCCCATAGTGCAACTAATGAAAAACTGTTTTTT	CAISSHSATNEKLFF	TRBJ1-4	NA	NA	TRBV10-3
TGTGCCAGCAGGCCTAGCGGGAGGTCCTACGAGCAGTACTTC	CASRPSGRSYEQYF	TRBJ2-7	TRBD2	few	TRBV28
TGTGCCAGCAGCTTAGTTAACTCAGCCCTCAATCAGCCCCAGCATTTT	CASSLVNSALNQPQHF	TRBJ1-5	NA	NA	TRBV7-2
TGTGCCAGCGGGTACAACACCGGGGAGCTGTTTTTT	CASGYNTGELFF	TRBJ2-2	NA	NA	TRBV27
TGTGCCAGCAGTATCGGGACAGGGCACTATGGCTACACCTTC	CASSIGTGHYGYTF	TRBJ1-2	TRBD1	NA	TRBV28
TGTGCCAGCAGTCGGGACAGGGGGCTTTCACCCCTCCACTTT	CASSRDRGLSPLHF	TRBJ1-6	TRBD1	NA	TRBV6-5
TGCGCCAGCTCGGGAGGGACTAGCGGGCCTAGCACAGATACGCAGTATTTT	CASSGGTSGPSTDTQYF	TRBJ2-3	TRBD2	NA	TRBV5-1
TGTGCCAGCAGCCTACAGGGGAGGGGGACTGAAGCTTTCTTT	CASSLQGRGTEAFF	TRBJ1-1	TRBD1	NA	TRBV6-5
TGTGCCACCAGTGACAATTACGAGCAGTACTTC	CATSDNYEQYF	TRBJ2-7	NA	few	TRBV24-1
TGTGCCAGCAGCTTCGAGGAGGGGACCCAGTACTTC	CASSFEEGTQYF	TRBJ2-5	NA	once	TRBV11-1
TGTGCCAGCGGGGGGACTAGCCGCTACAATGAGCAGTTCTTC	CASGGTSRYNEQFF	TRBJ2-1	TRBD2	NA	TRBV2
TGTGCCAGTAAAGGAGGGGCAGTAAATGAAAAACTGTTTTTT	CASKGGAVNEKLFF	TRBJ1-4	NA	few	TRBV19
TGTGCCAGCAGTTATAAGAATCAGCCCCAGCATTTT	CASSYKNQPQHF	TRBJ1-5	NA	once	TRBV6-1
TGTGCCAGCAGTTTCGCGCGACAGGGTTATTCACCCCTCCACTTT	CASSFARQGYSPLHF	TRBJ1-6	TRBD1	NA	TRBV6-5
TGTGCCAGCAGCCGGGGACCCCAGGGAACCGAGCAGTACTTC	CASSRGPQGTEQYF	TRBJ2-7	NA	once	TRBV7-2
TGTGCCAGTCGAATGAGGGGGGTCTCCTACAATGAGCAGTTCTTC	CASRMRGVSYNEQFF	TRBJ2-1	NA	NA	TRBV19
TGCGCCAGCAGCCAAACACCCTCGGGCGATTCCTACGAGCAGTACTTC	CASSQTPSGDSYEQYF	TRBJ2-7	NA	NA	TRBV5-1
TGCGCCAGCAGCCCCGGACAAAGCAATCAGCCCCAGCATTTT	CASSPGQSNQPQHF	TRBJ1-5	NA	few	TRBV5-1